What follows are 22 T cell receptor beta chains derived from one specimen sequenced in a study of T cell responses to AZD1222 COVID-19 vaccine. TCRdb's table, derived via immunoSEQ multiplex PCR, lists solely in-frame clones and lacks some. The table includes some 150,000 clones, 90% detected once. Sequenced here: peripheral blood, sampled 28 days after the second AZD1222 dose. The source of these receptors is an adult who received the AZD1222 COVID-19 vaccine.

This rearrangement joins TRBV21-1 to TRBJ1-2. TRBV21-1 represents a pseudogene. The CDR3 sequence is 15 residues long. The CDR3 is CASSSDGRWDYGYTF. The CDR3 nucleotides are TGTGCCAGCAGTTCGGACGGTCGTTGGGACTATGGCTACACCTTC.

DNA for the CDR3: TGCGCCAGCAGCTTGGGGACCGCCGGTGAGCAGTTCTTC. Its protein is CASSLGTAGEQFF. The J gene is TRBJ2-1, the V gene TRBV5-1; D not resolved. The germline CDR1 and CDR2 sequences are SGHRS and YFSETQ. The length of the CDR3 is 13 residues. V was shortened by 0 bases and J by 9 bases, with 10 bases between the two germline ends.

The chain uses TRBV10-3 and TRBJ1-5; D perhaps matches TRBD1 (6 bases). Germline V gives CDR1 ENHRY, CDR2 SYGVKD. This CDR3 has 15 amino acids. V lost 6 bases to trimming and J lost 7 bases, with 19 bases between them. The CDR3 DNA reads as TGTGCCATCAGCCCCGGACAGCCCCCCACACAGCCCCAGCATTTT. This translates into CAISPGQPPTQPQHF.

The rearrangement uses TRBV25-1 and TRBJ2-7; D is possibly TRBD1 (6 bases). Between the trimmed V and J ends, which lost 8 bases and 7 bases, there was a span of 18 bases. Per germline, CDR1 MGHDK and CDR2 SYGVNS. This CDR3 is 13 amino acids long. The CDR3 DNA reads TGTGCCAGCCGACAGGCTTCCTCCTGGGAGCAGTACTTC. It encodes CASRQASSWEQYF.

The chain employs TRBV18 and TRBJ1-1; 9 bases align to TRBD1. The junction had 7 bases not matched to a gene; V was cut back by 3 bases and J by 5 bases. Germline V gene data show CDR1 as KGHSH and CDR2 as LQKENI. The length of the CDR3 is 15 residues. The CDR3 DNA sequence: TGTGCCAGCTCACCGGGACAGGGCAGTTATACTGAAGCTTTCTTT. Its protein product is CASSPGQGSYTEAFF.

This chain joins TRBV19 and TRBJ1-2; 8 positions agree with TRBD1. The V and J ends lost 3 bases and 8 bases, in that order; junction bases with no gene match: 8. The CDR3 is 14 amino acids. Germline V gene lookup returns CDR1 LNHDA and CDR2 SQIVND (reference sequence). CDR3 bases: TGTGCCAGTAGTATGGATGGACAGGGCAGAGGCTACACCTTC. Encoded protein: CASSMDGQGRGYTF.

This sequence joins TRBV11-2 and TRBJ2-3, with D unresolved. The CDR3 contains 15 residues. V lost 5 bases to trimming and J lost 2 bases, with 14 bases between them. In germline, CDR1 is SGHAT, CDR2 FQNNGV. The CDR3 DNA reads TGTGCCAGCAGCACCCACTTCTACATCACAGATACGCAGTATTTT. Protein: CASSTHFYITDTQYF.

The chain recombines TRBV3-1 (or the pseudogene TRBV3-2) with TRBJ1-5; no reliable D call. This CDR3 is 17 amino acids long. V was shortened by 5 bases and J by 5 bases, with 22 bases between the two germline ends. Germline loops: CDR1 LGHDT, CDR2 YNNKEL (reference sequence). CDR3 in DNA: TGTGCCAGCAGCAACGGCAGTCCCATTTGGCATCATCAGCCCCAGCATTTT. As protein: CASSNGSPIWHHQPQHF.

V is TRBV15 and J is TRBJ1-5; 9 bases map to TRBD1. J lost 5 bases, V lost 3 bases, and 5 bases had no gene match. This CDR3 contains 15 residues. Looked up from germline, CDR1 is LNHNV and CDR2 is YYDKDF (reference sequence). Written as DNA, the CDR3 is TGTGCCACCAGCAGGGTGGGACAGGGTTATCAGCCCCAGCATTTT. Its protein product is CATSRVGQGYQPQHF.

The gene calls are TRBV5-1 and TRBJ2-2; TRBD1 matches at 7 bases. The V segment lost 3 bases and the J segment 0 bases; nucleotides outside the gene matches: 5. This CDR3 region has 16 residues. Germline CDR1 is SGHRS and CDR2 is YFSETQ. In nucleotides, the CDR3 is TGCGCCAGCAGCTCAACCGGGACAGCGAACACCGGGGAGCTGTTTTTT. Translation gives CASSSTGTANTGELFF.

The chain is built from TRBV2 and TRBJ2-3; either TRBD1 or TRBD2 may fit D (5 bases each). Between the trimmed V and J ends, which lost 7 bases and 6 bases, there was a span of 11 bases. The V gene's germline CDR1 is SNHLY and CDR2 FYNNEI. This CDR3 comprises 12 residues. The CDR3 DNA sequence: TGTGCCAGCACCGACAGAGGGGATACGCAGTATTTT. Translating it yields CASTDRGDTQYF.

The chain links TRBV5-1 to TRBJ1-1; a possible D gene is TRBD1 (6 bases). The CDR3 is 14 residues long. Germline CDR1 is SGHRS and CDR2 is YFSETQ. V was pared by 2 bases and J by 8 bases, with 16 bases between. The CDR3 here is CASSLPDRPREAFF. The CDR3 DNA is TGCGCCAGCAGCTTACCAGACAGGCCCCGGGAAGCTTTCTTT.

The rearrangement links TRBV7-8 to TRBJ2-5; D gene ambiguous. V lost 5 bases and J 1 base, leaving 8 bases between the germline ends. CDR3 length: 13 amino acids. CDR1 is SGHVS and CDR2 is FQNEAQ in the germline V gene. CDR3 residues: CASSPPIQETQYF. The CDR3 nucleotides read TGTGCCAGCAGCCCCCCCATCCAAGAGACCCAGTACTTC.

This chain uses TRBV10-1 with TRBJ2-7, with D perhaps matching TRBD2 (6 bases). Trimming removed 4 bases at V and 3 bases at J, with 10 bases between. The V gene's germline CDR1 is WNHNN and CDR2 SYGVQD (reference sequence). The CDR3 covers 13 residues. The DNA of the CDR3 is TGCGCCAGCAGTGCAGGAGGGAACTACGAGCAGTACTTC. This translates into CASSAGGNYEQYF.

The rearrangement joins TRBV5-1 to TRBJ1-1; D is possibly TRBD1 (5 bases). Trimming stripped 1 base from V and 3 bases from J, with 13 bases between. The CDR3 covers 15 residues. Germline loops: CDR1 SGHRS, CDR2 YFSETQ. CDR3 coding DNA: TGCGCCAGCAGCTTGCACGCAAGGGGTGACACTGAAGCTTTCTTT. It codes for CASSLHARGDTEAFF. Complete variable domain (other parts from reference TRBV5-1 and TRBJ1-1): KAGVTQTPRYLIKTRGQQVTLSCSPISGHRSVSWYQQTPGQGLQFLFEYFSETQRNKGNFPGRFSGRQFSNSRSEMNVSTLELGDSALYLCASSLHARGDTEAFFGQGTRLTVV.

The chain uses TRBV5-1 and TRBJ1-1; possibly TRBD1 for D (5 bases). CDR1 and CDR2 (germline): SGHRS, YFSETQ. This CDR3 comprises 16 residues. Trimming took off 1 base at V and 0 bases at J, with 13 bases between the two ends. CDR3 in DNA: TGCGCCAGCAGCTTGAGAGGGGACCGTTTGAACACTGAAGCTTTCTTT. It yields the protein CASSLRGDRLNTEAFF. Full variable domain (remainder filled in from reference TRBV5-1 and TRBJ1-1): KAGVTQTPRYLIKTRGQQVTLSCSPISGHRSVSWYQQTPGQGLQFLFEYFSETQRNKGNFPGRFSGRQFSNSRSEMNVSTLELGDSALYLCASSLRGDRLNTEAFFGQGTRLTVV.

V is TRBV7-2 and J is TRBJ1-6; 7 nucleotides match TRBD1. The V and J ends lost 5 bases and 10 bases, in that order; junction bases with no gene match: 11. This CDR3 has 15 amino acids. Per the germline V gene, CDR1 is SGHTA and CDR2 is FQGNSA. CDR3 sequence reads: CASSPRVQGTSPLHF. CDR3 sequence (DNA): TGTGCCAGCAGCCCCAGGGTACAGGGGACCTCACCCCTCCACTTT.

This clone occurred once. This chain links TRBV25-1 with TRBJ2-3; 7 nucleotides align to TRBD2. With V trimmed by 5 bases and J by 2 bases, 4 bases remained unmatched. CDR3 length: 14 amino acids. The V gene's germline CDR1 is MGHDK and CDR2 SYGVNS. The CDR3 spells CASSREGLTDTQYF. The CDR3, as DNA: TGTGCCAGCAGTAGGGAGGGCCTCACAGATACGCAGTATTTT. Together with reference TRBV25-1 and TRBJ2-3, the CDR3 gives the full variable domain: EADIYQTPRYLVIGTGKKITLECSQTMGHDKMYWYQQDPGMELHLIHYSYGVNSTEKGDLSSESTVSRIRTEHFPLTLESARPSHTSQYLCASSREGLTDTQYFGPGTRLTVL.

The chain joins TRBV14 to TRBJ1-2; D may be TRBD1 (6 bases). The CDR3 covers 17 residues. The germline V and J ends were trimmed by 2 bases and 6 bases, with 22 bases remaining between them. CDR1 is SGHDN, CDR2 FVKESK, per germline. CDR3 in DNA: TGTGCCAGCAGCCAAAATAGGCTGTTCAGAAGGGGGAATGGCTACACCTTC. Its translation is CASSQNRLFRRGNGYTF.

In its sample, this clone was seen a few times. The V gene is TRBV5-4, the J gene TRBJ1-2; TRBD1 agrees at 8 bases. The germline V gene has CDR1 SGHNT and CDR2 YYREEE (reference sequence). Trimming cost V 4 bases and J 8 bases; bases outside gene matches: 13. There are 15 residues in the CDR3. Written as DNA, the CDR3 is TGTGCCAGCAGCCCGGAGCGGACAGGGCGAAAGGGCTACACCTTC. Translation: CASSPERTGRKGYTF. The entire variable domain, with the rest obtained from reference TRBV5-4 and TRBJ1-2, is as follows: ETGVTQSPTHLIKTRGQQVTLRCSSQSGHNTVSWYQQALGQGPQFIFQYYREEENGRGNFPPRFSGLQFPNYSSELNVNALELDDSALYLCASSPERTGRKGYTFGSGTRLTVV.

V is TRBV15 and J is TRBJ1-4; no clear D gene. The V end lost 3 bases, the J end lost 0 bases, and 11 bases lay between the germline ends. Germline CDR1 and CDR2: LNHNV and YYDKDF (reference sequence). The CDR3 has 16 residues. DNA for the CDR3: TGTGCCACCAGCAGCACAGAGGGATCAACTAATGAAAAACTGTTTTTT. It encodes CATSSTEGSTNEKLFF.

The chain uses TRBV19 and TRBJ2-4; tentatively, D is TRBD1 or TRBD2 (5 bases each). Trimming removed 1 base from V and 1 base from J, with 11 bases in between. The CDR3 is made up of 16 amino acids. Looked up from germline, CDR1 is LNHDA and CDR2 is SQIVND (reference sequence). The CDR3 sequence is CASSIAGWGAKNIQYF. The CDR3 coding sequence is TGTGCCAGTAGTATAGCCGGCTGGGGGGCCAAAAACATTCAGTACTTC.